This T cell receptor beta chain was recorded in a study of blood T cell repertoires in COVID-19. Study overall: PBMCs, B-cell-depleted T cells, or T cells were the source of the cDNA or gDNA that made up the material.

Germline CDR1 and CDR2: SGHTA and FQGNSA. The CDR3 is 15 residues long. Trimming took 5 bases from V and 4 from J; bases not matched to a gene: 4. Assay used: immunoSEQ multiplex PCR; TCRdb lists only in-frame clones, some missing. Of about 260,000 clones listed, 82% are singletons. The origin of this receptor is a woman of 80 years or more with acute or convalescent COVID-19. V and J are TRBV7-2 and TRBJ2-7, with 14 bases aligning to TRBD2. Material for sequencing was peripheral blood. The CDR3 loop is CASSTGTSGGYEQYF. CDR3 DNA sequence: TGTGCCAGCAGCACGGGGACTAGCGGGGGTTACGAGCAGTACTTC.